This paragraph covers one T cell receptor beta chain sequence. Its antigen remains unidentified. The table came from immunoSEQ multiplex PCR; TCRdb's copy has only in-frame clones and leaves some out. Among tens of thousands of clones listed, roughly 88% were seen once. There are 14 residues in the CDR3. The germline V gene has CDR1 SGHDT and CDR2 YYEEEE. V lost 3 bases, J lost 8 bases, and 15 bases lay in between. This sample was taken from a study of OX40 agonist ivuxolimab in advanced cancers. Study-wide context: Eligibility rules accepted prior anti-PD-1, anti-PD-L1 or anti-CTLA-4 therapy, and roughly 42% had some. Study findings and constraints: Expanded clones tended on average to be more numerous among CD8+ T cells than CD4+.

This specimen was CD4+ or CD8+ T cells sorted from blood, taken in a trial of the OX40 agonist ivuxolimab. The sequence was obtained from an adult with an advanced solid tumor such as melanoma, head and neck, liver or kidney cancer. J is TRBJ1-3 and V is TRBV5-6, with TRBD1 as a possible D gene (5 bases). CDR3 protein: CASSSGAGRDTIYF. The CDR3 DNA reads as TGTGCCAGCAGCTCCGGGGCCGGCCGCGACACCATATATTTT.